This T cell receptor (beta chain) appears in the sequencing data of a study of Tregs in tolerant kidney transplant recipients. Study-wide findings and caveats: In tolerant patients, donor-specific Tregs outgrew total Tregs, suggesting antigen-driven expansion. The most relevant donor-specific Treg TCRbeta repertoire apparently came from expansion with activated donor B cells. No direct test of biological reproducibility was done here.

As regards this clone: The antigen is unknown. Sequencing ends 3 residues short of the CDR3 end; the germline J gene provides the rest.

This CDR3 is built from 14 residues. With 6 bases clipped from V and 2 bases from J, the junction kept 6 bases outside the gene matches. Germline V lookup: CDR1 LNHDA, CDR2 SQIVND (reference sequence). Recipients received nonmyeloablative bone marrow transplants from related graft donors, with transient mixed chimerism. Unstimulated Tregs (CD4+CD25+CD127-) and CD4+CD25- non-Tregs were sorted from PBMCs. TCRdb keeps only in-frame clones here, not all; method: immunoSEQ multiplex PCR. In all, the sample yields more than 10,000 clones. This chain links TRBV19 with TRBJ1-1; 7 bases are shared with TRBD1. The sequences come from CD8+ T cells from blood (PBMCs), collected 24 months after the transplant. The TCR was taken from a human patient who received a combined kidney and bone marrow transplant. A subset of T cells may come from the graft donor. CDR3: CASRRDSANTEAFF. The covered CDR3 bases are TGTGCCAGTAGAAGGGACAGTGCCAACACTGAA. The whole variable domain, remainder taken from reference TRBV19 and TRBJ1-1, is DGGITQSPKYLFRKEGQNVTLSCEQNLNHDAMYWYRQDPGQGLRLIYYSQIVNDFQKGDIAEGYSVSREKKESFPLTVTSAQKNPTAFYLCASRRDSANTEAFFGQGTRLTVV.